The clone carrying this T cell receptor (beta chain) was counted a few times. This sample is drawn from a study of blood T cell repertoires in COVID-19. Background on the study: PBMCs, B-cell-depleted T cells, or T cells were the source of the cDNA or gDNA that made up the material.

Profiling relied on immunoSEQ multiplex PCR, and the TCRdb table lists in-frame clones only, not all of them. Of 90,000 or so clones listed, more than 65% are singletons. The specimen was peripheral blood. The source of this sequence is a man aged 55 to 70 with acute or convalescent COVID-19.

The CDR3 DNA is TGTGCCAGCAGTTACGCGGCCCTCCGGAAGGAAAAACTGTTTTTT. It specifies CASSYAALRKEKLFF. This chain joins TRBV6-6 and TRBJ1-4; unclear D gene. The germline CDR1 and CDR2 sequences are MNHNY and SVGAGI (reference sequence). This CDR3 is 15 amino acids long. V shed 2 bases and J shed 8 bases, with 15 bases lying between them.